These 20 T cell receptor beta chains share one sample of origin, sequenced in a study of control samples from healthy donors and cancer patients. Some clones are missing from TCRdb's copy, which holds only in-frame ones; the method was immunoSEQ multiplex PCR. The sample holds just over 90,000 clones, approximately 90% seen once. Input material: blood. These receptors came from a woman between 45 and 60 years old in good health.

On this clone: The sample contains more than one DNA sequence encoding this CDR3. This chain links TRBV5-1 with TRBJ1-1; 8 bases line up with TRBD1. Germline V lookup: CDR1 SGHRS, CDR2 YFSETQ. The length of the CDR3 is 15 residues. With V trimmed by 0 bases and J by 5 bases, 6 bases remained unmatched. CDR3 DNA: TGCGCCAGCAGCTTGGCCAGGGGGCCGTTGACTGAAGCTTTCTTT. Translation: CASSLARGPLTEAFF. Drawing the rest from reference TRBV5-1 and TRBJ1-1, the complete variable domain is KAGVTQTPRYLIKTRGQQVTLSCSPISGHRSVSWYQQTPGQGLQFLFEYFSETQRNKGNFPGRFSGRQFSNSRSEMNVSTLELGDSALYLCASSLARGPLTEAFFGQGTRLTVV.

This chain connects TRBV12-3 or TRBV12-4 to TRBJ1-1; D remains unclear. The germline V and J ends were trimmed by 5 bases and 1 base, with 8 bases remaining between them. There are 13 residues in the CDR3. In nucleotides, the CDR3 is TGTGCCAGCAGTCTCCGTGGGAACACTGAAGCTTTCTTT. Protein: CASSLRGNTEAFF.

CDR3 DNA: TGTGCCATCAGTGAGTCAGAAGGAGCTAACTATGGCTACACCTTC. Protein sequence: CAISESEGANYGYTF. This chain joins TRBV10-3 and TRBJ1-2; D is unresolved. Germline CDR1 ENHRY, CDR2 SYGVKD. The CDR3 is 15 amino acids. Trimming stripped 0 bases from V and 0 bases from J, with 8 bases between.

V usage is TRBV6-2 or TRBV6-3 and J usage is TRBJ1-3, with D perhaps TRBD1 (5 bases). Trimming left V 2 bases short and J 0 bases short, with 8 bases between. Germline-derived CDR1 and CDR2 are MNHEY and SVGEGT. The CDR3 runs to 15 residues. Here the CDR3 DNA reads TGTGCCAGCAGTTACGGAAGGGGCTCTGGAAACACCATATATTTT. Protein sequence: CASSYGRGSGNTIYF.

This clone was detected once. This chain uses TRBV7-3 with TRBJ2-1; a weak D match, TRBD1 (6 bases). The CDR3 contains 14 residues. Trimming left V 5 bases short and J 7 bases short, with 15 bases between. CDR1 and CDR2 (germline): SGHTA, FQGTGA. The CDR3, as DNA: TGTGCCAGCAGCCCCTCAGGGGTAGGGAATGAGCAGTTCTTC. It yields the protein CASSPSGVGNEQFF.

CDR3 DNA sequence: TGCAGCGTCAGAAGGCAGGGGGCAACAGATACGCAGTATTTT. As protein: CSVRRQGATDTQYF. The chain couples TRBV29-1 to TRBJ2-3; TRBD1 matches at 8 bases. The germline V gene has CDR1 SQVTM and CDR2 ANQGSEA. Trimming took 6 bases from V and 3 from J; bases not matched to a gene: 8. The CDR3 spans 14 residues.

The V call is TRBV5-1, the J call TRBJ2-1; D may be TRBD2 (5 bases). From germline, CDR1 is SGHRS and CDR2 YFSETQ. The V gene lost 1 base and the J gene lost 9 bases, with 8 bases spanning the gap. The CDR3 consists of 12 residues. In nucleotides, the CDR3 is TGCGCCAGCAGCTTGAGGGCGGGTGAGCAGTTCTTC. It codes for CASSLRAGEQFF.

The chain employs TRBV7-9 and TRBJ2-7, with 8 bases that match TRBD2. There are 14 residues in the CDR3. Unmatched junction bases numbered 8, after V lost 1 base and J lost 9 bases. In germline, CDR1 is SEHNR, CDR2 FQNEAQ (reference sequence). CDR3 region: CASSLGGGGSRQYF. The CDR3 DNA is TGTGCCAGCAGCTTAGGCGGCGGGGGGAGTCGGCAGTACTTC.

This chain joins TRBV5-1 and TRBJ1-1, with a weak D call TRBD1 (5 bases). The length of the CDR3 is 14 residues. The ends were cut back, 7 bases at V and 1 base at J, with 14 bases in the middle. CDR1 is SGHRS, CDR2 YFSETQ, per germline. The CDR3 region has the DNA TGCGCCAGCCGACCGGCAGGGTGGAACACTGAAGCTTTCTTT. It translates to CASRPAGWNTEAFF.

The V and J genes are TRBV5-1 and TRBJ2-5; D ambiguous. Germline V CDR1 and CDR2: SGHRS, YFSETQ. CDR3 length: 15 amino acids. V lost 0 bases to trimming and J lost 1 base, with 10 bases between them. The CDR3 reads CASSLGVGPQETQYF. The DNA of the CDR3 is TGCGCCAGCAGCTTGGGGGTAGGACCCCAAGAGACCCAGTACTTC.

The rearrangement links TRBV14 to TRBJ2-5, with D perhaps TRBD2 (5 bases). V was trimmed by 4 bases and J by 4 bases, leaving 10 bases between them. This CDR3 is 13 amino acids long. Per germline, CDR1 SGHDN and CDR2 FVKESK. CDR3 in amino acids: CASSPLRGETQYF. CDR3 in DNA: TGTGCCAGCAGCCCTCTTCGGGGAGAGACCCAGTACTTC.

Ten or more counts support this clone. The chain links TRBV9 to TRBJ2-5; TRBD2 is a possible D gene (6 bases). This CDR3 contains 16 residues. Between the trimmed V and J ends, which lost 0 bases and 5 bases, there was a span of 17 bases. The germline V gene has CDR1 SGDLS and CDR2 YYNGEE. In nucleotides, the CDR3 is TGTGCCAGCAGCGTAGCCCGGACTACGGGTGGGGAGACCCAGTACTTC. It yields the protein CASSVARTTGGETQYF.

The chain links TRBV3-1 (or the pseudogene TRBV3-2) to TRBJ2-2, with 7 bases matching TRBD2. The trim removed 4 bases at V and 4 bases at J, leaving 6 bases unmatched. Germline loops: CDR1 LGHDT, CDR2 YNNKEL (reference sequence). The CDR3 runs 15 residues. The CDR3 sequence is CASSRQSGATGELFF. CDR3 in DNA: TGTGCCAGCAGCCGCCAGAGCGGGGCCACCGGGGAGCTGTTTTTT.

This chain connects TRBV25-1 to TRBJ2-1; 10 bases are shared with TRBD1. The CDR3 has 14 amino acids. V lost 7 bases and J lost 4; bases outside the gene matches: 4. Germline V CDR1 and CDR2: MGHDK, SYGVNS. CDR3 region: CASTRDRGYNEQFF. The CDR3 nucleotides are TGTGCCAGCACCCGGGACAGGGGATACAATGAGCAGTTCTTC. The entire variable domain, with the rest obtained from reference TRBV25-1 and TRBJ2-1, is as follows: EADIYQTPRYLVIGTGKKITLECSQTMGHDKMYWYQQDPGMELHLIHYSYGVNSTEKGDLSSESTVSRIRTEHFPLTLESARPSHTSQYLCASTRDRGYNEQFFGPGTRLTVL.

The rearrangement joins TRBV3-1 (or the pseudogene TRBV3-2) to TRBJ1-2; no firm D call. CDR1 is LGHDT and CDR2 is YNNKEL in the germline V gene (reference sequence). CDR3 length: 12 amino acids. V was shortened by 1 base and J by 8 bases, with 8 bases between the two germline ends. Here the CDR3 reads CASSQGMDGYTF. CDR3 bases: TGTGCCAGCAGCCAAGGTATGGACGGCTACACCTTC.

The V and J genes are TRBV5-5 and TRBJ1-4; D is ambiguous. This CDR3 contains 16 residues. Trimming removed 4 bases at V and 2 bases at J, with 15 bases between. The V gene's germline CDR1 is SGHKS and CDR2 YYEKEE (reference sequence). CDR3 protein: CASSPLSVVTNEKLFF. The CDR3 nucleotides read TGTGCCAGCAGCCCACTGAGCGTCGTCACTAATGAAAAACTGTTTTTT.

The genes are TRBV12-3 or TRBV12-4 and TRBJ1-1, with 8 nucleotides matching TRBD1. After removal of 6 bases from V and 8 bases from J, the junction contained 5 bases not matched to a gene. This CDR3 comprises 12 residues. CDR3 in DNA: TGTGCCAGCAGCCAGGGACAGGCAGAAGCTTTCTTT. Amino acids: CASSQGQAEAFF.

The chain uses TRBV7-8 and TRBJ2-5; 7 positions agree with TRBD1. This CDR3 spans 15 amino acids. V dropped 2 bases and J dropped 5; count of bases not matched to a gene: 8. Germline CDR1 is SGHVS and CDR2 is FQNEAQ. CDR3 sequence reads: CASSLRQGMDETQYF. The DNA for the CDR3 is TGTGCCAGCAGCTTAAGACAGGGAATGGACGAGACCCAGTACTTC.

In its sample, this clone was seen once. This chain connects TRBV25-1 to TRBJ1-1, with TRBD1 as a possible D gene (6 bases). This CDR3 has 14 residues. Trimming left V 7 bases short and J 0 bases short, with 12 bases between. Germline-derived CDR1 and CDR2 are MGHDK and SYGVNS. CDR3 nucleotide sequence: TGTGCCAGCAAGGGGGGGCTTGTGAACACTGAAGCTTTCTTT. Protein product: CASKGGLVNTEAFF.

CDR3 loop: CASSLGGQGVPETQYF. CDR3 bases: TGCGCCAGCAGCTTGGGAGGACAGGGGGTACCAGAGACCCAGTACTTC. V and J are TRBV5-1 and TRBJ2-5, with 10 bases identical to TRBD1. Germline trimming cut 0 bases from V and 4 bases from J; bases unmatched to any gene: 6. Germline V gene sequence: CDR1 SGHRS, CDR2 YFSETQ. The CDR3 is made up of 16 amino acids.